These 10 T cell receptor beta chains originate from one sample sequenced in a study of T cell responses to AZD1222 COVID-19 vaccine (dated by TCRdb to the early 2020s). Sample time point, as interpreted from the label and publication: baseline before first vaccination. Library preparation employed the immunoSEQ multiplex PCR assay. As stored in TCRdb, this immuneACCESS dataset retains in-frame rearrangements with V and J assigned. A fraction of the clones does not appear; measured against another copy, unresolved V genes explain less than half of the discrepancy, and the remainder lacks a known reason. The sample table shows over 150,000 clones, and 90% are seen once. Approximately 3% of the sample comes from the top ten. Material: peripheral blood, obtained on day 0 of AZD1222 vaccination. These receptors originate from an adult in good health.

The rearrangement joins TRBV6-7 to TRBJ1-5; weak D call: TRBD1 (6 bases). TRBV6-7 is flagged as an ORF with uncertain function. V lost 8 bases to trimming and J lost 2 bases, with 16 bases between them. The CDR3 runs 15 residues. CDR3 sequence reads: CASRGRGCRNQPQHF. The CDR3 nucleotides are TGTGCCAGCCGTGGGAGGGGGTGTCGCAATCAGCCCCAGCATTTT.

This clone appeared a few times. The chain is built from TRBV5-4 and TRBJ1-3; 8 bases are a match to TRBD1. The CDR3 sequence is 15 residues long. Germline V CDR1 and CDR2: SGHNT, YYREEE (reference sequence). J gave up 3 bases and V 0 bases, and 2 bases lay outside the gene matches. This CDR3 reads CASSLDDRGGNTIYF. The CDR3 nucleotides read TGTGCCAGCAGCTTGGACGACAGGGGTGGAAACACCATATATTTT.

The chain carries TRBV6-6 and TRBJ1-2; D is ambiguous. V lost 4 bases and J lost 5, with 11 bases in between. This CDR3 has 13 residues. Looked up from germline, CDR1 is MNHNY and CDR2 is SVGAGI (reference sequence). The CDR3 DNA reads TGTGCCAGCAGTTCCTTCGGGGTGTATGGCTACACCTTC. This gives the protein CASSSFGVYGYTF.

The V call is TRBV30, the J call TRBJ1-1, with TRBD1 as a possible D gene (5 bases). The germline V and J ends were trimmed by 7 bases and 3 bases, with 15 bases remaining between them. The CDR3 contains 13 residues. Germline CDR1 reads GTSNPN; CDR2 reads SVGIG (reference sequence). CDR3 residues: CAYATAWDTEAFF. The DNA for the CDR3 is TGTGCCTATGCGACAGCGTGGGACACTGAAGCTTTCTTT.

The chain couples TRBV30 to TRBJ2-3, with TRBD2 identical over 13 bases. CDR1 and CDR2 from the germline V gene are GTSNPN and SVGIG (reference sequence). The CDR3 sequence is 17 residues long. V shed 1 base, J shed 2 bases, and the junction held 6 bases outside the gene matches. CDR3 sequence (DNA): TGTGCCTGGAGTGACCCGACTAGCGGGGGGCCCACAGATACGCAGTATTTT. As protein: CAWSDPTSGGPTDTQYF.

The chain combines TRBV7-2 with TRBJ1-1; D unclear. The CDR3 is made up of 11 amino acids. V lost 7 bases and J lost 5, with 8 bases in between. CDR1 SGHTA and CDR2 FQGNSA come from the germline V gene. The CDR3 DNA sequence: TGTGCCAGCATGAGGGCAACTGAAGCTTTCTTT. It is translated as CASMRATEAFF.

The chain couples TRBV7-9 to TRBJ1-2, with TRBD1 identical over 10 bases. This CDR3 comprises 14 residues. Germline V gives CDR1 SEHNR, CDR2 FQNEAQ (reference sequence). The V segment lost 4 bases and the J segment 8 bases; nucleotides outside the gene matches: 7. CDR3 residues: CASSSQGTGVGYTF. The CDR3 DNA is TGTGCCAGCAGCTCCCAAGGGACAGGGGTAGGCTACACCTTC. Together with reference TRBV7-9 and TRBJ1-2, the CDR3 gives the full variable domain: DTGVSQNPRHKITKRGQNVTFRCDPISEHNRLYWYRQTLGQGPEFLTYFQNEAQLEKSRLLSDRFSAERPKGSFSTLEIQRTEQGDSAMYLCASSSQGTGVGYTFGSGTRLTVV.

This clone was recorded once. The rearrangement joins TRBV11-1 to TRBJ1-5; a possible D gene is TRBD1 (6 bases). CDR3 length equals 15 residues. From germline, CDR1 is SGHAT and CDR2 FQDESV (reference sequence). V gave up 5 bases and J gave up 1 base, with 12 bases separating them. The CDR3 protein is CASSRGNRSNQPQHF. CDR3 in DNA: TGTGCCAGCAGCAGGGGGAACAGGAGCAATCAGCCCCAGCATTTT.

The rearrangement links TRBV19 to TRBJ1-2; 9 nucleotides align to TRBD1. Germline V CDR1 and CDR2: LNHDA, SQIVND (reference sequence). The ends lost 6 bases at V and 2 bases at J; junction bases unmatched: 4. CDR3 length equals 14 residues. The CDR3 bases are TGTGCCAGTAGCACCGACAGGGGGAACTATGGCTACACCTTC. Protein sequence: CASSTDRGNYGYTF.

The gene calls are TRBV7-2 and TRBJ2-7; TRBD2 aligns across 10 bases. The J segment lost 0 bases and the V segment lost 2 bases, leaving 1 base of the junction unmatched. The CDR3 loop spans 15 amino acids. The germline CDR1 and CDR2 sequences are SGHTA and FQGNSA. The CDR3 spells CASSLRTSGSYEQYF. CDR3 DNA sequence: TGTGCCAGCAGCTTAAGGACTAGCGGCTCCTACGAGCAGTACTTC.